This T cell receptor beta chain was retrieved from a study of blood T cells in healthy people across ages. The CDR3 has 16 amino acids. From germline, CDR1 is SGHTA and CDR2 FQGTGA. V lost 2 bases, J lost 3 bases, and 14 bases lay in between. Ten or more counts support this clonotype. For the second PCR, which ran for 7 to 11 cycles, a sample-barcoded 5' primer and a J-beta primer mix were used. Per sample, CDR3-containing paired-end reads numbered at least 3 million. TCRdb re-analysed the 5' RACE reads in MiXCR, keeping a single row per CDR3 protein. The sample consists of around 1.5 million distinct CDR3 sequences, around 42% of them appearing once.

This sequence originates from a woman between 18 and 29 years old in good health. The chain uses TRBV7-3 and TRBJ1-5; D is perhaps TRBD1 (6 bases). Sequenced sample: blood. The CDR3 DNA reads as TGTGCCAGCAGCTTATTGGTAAGGGGGGTCAATCAGCCCCAGCATTTT. It translates to CASSLLVRGVNQPQHF.